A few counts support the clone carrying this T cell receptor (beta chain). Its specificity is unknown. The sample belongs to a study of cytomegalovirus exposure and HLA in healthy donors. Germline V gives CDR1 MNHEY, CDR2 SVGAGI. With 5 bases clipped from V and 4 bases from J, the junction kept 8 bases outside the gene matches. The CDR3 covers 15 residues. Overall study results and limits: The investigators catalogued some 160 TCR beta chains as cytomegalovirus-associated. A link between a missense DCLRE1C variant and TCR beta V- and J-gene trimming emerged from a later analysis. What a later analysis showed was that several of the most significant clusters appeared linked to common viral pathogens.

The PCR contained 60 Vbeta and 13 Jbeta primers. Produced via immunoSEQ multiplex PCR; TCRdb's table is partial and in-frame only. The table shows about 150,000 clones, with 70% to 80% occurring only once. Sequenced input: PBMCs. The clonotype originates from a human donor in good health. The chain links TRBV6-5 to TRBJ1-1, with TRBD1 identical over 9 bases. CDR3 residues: CASSANRGPGTEAFF. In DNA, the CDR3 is TGTGCCAGCAGTGCCAACAGGGGGCCGGGCACTGAAGCTTTCTTT.